Here is one T cell receptor beta chain with its context. Germline CDR1 reads MNHNY; CDR2 reads SVGAGI (reference sequence). The V and J ends lost 4 bases and 7 bases, in that order; junction bases with no gene match: 8. The CDR3 totals 15 residues. Of the isolated RNA, all was reverse transcribed, and so the sequenced material was expressed TCRB transcripts. The assay was immunoSEQ multiplex PCR, and TCRdb's table has in-frame clones only and misses some. The sample gives roughly 150,000 clones, around 8.5% of which show up once; approximately 0.65% is in the top ten. The data stem from a study of beta chain features in type 1 diabetes. Across the whole study: Analysis included around 100 million sorted cells drawn from all samples.

Sequenced material: central memory CD4+ T cells from blood. This rearrangement joins TRBV6-6 to TRBJ2-1; 9 bases align to TRBD1. This TCR derives from a man aged 18 to 29 in good health. The chain's CDR3 is CASSSHWDRANEQFF. CDR3 bases: TGTGCCAGCAGTTCCCATTGGGACAGGGCTAATGAGCAGTTCTTC.